A selection of T cell receptor beta chains follows, all from one sample in a study of tumor-infiltrating lymphocytes in localized non-small cell lung cancer. The table came from immunoSEQ multiplex PCR; TCRdb's copy has only in-frame clones and leaves some out. The sample has some 9,200 clones; roughly four fifths are singletons. Sample: uninvolved lung tissue not adjacent to the tumor. These receptors all stem from a human donor with non-small cell lung cancer. Both conserved end residues are part of each CDR3. A D gene is named only where the DNA matches it firmly. Expanded clones are given a class, and other clones once, few, many or no size at all.

>few|TRBJ2-7|TRBV27|NA
TGTGCCAGCAGTAGTCAGGACCGCTACGAGCAGTACTTC
CASSSQDRYEQYF
>NA|TRBJ2-2|TRBV19|NA
TGTGCCAGTAGGCAAAGAGGGAGGCTCCAGGCCGGGGAGCTGTTTTTT
CASRQRGRLQAGELFF
>NA|TRBJ1-5|TRBV30|TRBD1
TGTGCCTGGAGTCTTCGGACAGGGGACAATCAGCCCCAGCATTTT
CAWSLRTGDNQPQHF
>NA|TRBJ2-1|TRBV10-3|TRBD2
TGTGCCACCTCACTGACTAGCGGGGTGAATGAGCAGTTCTTC
CATSLTSGVNEQFF
>NA|TRBJ2-6|TRBV30|NA
TGTGCCTGGATAAGAAGGCGTCAAAGTCGGGCCAACGTCCTGACTTTC
CAWIRRRQSRANVLTF
>NA|TRBJ2-5|TRBV6-6|TRBD2
TGTGCCAGCAGTAAAACTAGCGGGAGATCGGAGACCCAGTACTTC
CASSKTSGRSETQYF
>NA|TRBJ2-7|TRBV28|NA
TGTGCCAGCACCCTATTCCTTACAGGAACCGAGCAGTACTTC
CASTLFLTGTEQYF
>NA|TRBJ2-7|TRBV11-2|TRBD2
TGTGCCAGCAGCTTAGAGGCTAGCGGGAGTCGGTCCTACGAGCAGTACTTC
CASSLEASGSRSYEQYF
>NA|TRBJ2-1|TRBV10-3|TRBD2
TGTGCCATCAACGAAGGCGGGAGCTCCTACAATGAGCAGTTCTTC
CAINEGGSSYNEQFF
>NA|TRBJ2-2|TRBV7-9|NA
TGTGCCAGGGCAGGCGGGACCCACACCGGGGAGCTGTTTTTT
CARAGGTHTGELFF
>NA|TRBJ1-1|TRBV2|NA
TGTGCCAGCAGTGAAAATCCGAACACTGAAGCTTTCTTT
CASSENPNTEAFF
>large|TRBJ1-2|TRBV6-1|NA
TGTGCCAGCAGTGAATTTGAGGGGCTAGGGTATGGCTACACCTTC
CASSEFEGLGYGYTF
>NA|TRBJ1-1|TRBV27|NA
TGTGCCAGCAGGGGCCCCAGTGGAAACACTGAAGCTTTCTTT
CASRGPSGNTEAFF
>NA|TRBJ1-3|TRBV20-1|NA
TGCAGTGCTTCAGAGGGGCCCCACCGGTCGTTT
CSASEGPHRSF
>NA|TRBJ2-7|TRBV7-3|TRBD2
TGTGCCAGCAGCCCCACCATTAGCGGGAGAATGAACGAGCAGTACTTC
CASSPTISGRMNEQYF
>NA|TRBJ1-5|TRBV18|TRBD1
TGTGCCAGCTCACCAATCAGGGACAGTCAGCCCCAGCATTTT
CASSPIRDSQPQHF
>NA|TRBJ2-2|TRBV7-8|NA
TGTGCCAGCAGCTTAATCAGGGACCTGAACACCGGGGAGCTGTTTTTT
CASSLIRDLNTGELFF
>NA|TRBJ2-7|TRBV2|NA
TGTGCCAGCAGTCCCCAGGATCTCTACGAGCAGTACTTC
CASSPQDLYEQYF
>once|TRBJ2-5|TRBV2|NA
TGTGCCAGCAGTGAAGCGCTTCGACTAGGAGAGACCCAGTACTTC
CASSEALRLGETQYF
>NA|TRBJ2-1|TRBV5-6|TRBD2
TGTGCCAGCAGCTTCCGCGGGAGTGGCACCTACAATGAGCAGTTCTTC
CASSFRGSGTYNEQFF
>NA|TRBJ2-1|TRBV10-2|TRBD2
TGCGCCAGCAGTGAGAGGAGCGGGGGGGGGAATGAGCAGTTCTTC
CASSERSGGGNEQFF
>NA|TRBJ1-5|TRBV28|NA
TGTGCTATTGAGAGGGCAAATCAGCCCCAGCATTTT
CAIERANQPQHF
>once|TRBJ1-2|TRBV4-3|TRBD1
TGCGCCAGCAGCCAAGATTATTCCTGGACAGGGAAAGCCTATGGCTACACCTTC
CASSQDYSWTGKAYGYTF
>few|TRBJ2-5|TRBV18|NA
TGTGCCAGCTCACCAAGGGAGACCCAGTACTTC
CASSPRETQYF
>NA|TRBJ1-5|TRBV7-8|TRBD1
TGTGCCAGCAGCTTAAAGGTCCCTGGACAGGGGGGATATCAGCCCCAGCATTTT
CASSLKVPGQGGYQPQHF
>NA|TRBJ2-1|TRBV5-4|NA
TGTGCCAGCAGCCCCCTAGGACCTTACAATGAGCAGTTCTTC
CASSPLGPYNEQFF
>NA|TRBJ2-5|TRBV5-1|NA
TGCGCCAGCAGCCCATTGATAGGGGGAGAGACCCAGTACTTC
CASSPLIGGETQYF
>few|TRBJ2-1|TRBV18|NA
TGTGCCAGCTCACCACCTCTTTGGGAAAAAGCCTACAATGAGCAGTTCTTC
CASSPPLWEKAYNEQFF
>NA|TRBJ1-2|TRBV29-1|NA
TGCAGCGGGACAGATAACTATGGCTACACCTTC
CSGTDNYGYTF
>NA|TRBJ2-3|TRBV7-2|NA
TGTGCCAGCAGCTTGGGTCCTAGCGCAGATACGCAGTATTTT
CASSLGPSADTQYF
>NA|TRBJ2-7|TRBV11-2|TRBD2
TGTGCCAGCAGCTTAGAGACTAGCGGGAGGGCCGTGTACTTC
CASSLETSGRAVYF
>NA|TRBJ1-1|TRBV7-9|NA
TGTGCCAGCAGCTTAGACAGCTTCAACACTGAAGCTTTCTTT
CASSLDSFNTEAFF
>once|TRBJ2-5|TRBV9|TRBD2
TGTGCCAGCAGCGTAGCTGGGGGTGGGAGGGGCCAAGAGACCCAGTACTTC
CASSVAGGGRGQETQYF
>NA|TRBJ2-5|TRBV11-1|NA
TGTGCCAGCAGCCATAGGGGCAGGGAGGAGACCCAGTACTTC
CASSHRGREETQYF
>NA|TRBJ2-7|TRBV28|NA
TGTGCCAGCAGTCGAGGGTCCTACGAGCAGTACTTC
CASSRGSYEQYF